This T cell receptor (beta chain) was sequenced for a study of T cell responses to AZD1222 COVID-19 vaccine. Study findings and constraints: Only a handful of AZD1222 recipients tested seropositive at baseline. Of spike-specific TCRs, nearly half reportedly target regions left unmutated in variants. White British ancestry dominated among donors, who included more females, and clonal diversity was possibly underestimated.

Germline lookup yields CDR1 SGHDT and CDR2 YYEEEE. V gave up 1 base and J gave up 2 bases, with 9 bases separating them. The CDR3 covers 15 residues. TCRdb's table, derived via immunoSEQ multiplex PCR, lists solely in-frame clones and lacks some. The sample has about 110,000 clones, roughly nine tenths seen once. Details on this clone: Its antigen is unknown.

The sample consisted of peripheral blood, taken on day 0 of AZD1222 vaccination. This chain links TRBV5-6 with TRBJ2-2, with D uncertain. This clonotype was obtained from an adult in good health. This CDR3 is CASSLLSRNTGELFF. CDR3 DNA: TGTGCCAGCAGCTTGCTGTCAAGAAACACCGGGGAGCTGTTTTTT.